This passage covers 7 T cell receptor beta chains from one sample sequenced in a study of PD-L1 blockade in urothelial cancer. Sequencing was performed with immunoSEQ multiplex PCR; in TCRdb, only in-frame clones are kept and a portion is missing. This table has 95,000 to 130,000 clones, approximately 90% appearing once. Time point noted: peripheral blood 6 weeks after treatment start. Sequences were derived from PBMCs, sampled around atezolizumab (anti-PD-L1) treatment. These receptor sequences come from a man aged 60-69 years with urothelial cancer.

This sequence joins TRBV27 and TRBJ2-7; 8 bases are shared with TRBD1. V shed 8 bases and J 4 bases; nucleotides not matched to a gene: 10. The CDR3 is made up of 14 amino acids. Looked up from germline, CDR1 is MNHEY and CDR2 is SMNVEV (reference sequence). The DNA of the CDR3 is TGTGCCAGCGAGAAACGGACAGGGATTTACGAGCAGTACTTC. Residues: CASEKRTGIYEQYF.

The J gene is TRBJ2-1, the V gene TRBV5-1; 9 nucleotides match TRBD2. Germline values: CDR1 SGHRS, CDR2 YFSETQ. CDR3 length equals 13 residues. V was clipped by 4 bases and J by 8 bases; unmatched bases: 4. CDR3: CASSLGLADEQFF. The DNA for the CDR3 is TGCGCCAGCAGCCTGGGACTAGCTGATGAGCAGTTCTTC.

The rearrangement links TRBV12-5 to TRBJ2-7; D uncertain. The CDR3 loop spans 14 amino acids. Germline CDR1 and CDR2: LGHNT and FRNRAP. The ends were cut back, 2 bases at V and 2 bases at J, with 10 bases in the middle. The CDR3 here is CASGLSGLAYEQYF. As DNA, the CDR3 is TGTGCTAGTGGTTTGTCAGGCTTAGCCTACGAGCAGTACTTC.

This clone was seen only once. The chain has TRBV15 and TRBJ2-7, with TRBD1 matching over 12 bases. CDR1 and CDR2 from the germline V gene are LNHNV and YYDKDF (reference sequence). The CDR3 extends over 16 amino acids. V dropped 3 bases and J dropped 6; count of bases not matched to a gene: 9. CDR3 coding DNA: TGTGCCACCAGCAGGGGACAGGGGGCATTTGGTGGCGAGCAGTACTTC. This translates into CATSRGQGAFGGEQYF.

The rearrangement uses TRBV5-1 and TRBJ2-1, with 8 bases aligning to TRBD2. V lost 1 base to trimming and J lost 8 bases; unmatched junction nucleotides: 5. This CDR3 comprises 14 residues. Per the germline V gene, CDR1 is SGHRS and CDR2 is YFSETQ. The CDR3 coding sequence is TGCGCCAGCAGCTTGTTCCCCGGGAGGGATGAGCAGTTCTTC. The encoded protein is CASSLFPGRDEQFF.

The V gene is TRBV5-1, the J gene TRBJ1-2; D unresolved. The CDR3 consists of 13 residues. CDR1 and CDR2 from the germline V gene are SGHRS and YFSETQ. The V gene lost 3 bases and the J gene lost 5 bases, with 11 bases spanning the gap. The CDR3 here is CASSSGAGYGYTF. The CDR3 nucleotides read TGCGCCAGCAGCTCTGGCGCAGGTTATGGCTACACCTTC.

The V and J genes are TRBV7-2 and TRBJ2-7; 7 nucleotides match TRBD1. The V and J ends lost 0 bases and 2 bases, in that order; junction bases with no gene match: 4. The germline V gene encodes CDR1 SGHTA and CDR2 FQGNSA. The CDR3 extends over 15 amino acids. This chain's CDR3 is CASSLARTGTYEQYF. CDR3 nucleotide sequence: TGTGCCAGCAGCTTAGCCCGGACAGGAACCTACGAGCAGTACTTC.